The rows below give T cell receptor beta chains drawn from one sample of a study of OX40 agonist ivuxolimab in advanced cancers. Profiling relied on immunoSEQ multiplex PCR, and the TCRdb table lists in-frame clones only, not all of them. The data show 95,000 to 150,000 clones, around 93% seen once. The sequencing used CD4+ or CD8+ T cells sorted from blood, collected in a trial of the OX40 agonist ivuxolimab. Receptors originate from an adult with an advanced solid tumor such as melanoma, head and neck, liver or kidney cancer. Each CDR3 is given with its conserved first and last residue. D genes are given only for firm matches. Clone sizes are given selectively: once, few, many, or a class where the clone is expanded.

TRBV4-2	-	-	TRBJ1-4	TGTGCCAGCAGCCAATTGGTCCTAGCTCCGAATGAAAAACTGTTTTTT	CASSQLVLAPNEKLFF
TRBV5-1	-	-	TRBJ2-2	TGCGCCAGCAGCTTCGGGACACCGAACACCGGGGAGCTGTTTTTT	CASSFGTPNTGELFF
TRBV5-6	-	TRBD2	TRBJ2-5	TGTGCCAGCAGCTTGGAGTTTGGGACTAGCAAAGAGACCCAGTACTTC	CASSLEFGTSKETQYF
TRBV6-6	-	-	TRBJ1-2	TGTGCCAGCAGACAGGATCGAAGCTATGGCTACACCTTC	CASRQDRSYGYTF
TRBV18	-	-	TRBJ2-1	TGTGCCAGCTCACCAGACTCCTACAATGAGCAGTTCTTC	CASSPDSYNEQFF
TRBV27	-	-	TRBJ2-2	TGTGCCAGCAATACGGGGGCGAACACCGGGGAGCTGTTTTTT	CASNTGANTGELFF
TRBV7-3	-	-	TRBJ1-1	TGTGCCAGCAGCTTAACACTGAACGCTGAAGCTTTCTTT	CASSLTLNAEAFF
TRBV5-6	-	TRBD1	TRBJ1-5	TGTGCCAGCAGCGCCGGGACAGGGGTGGGCGGCAATCAGCCCCAGCATTTT	CASSAGTGVGGNQPQHF
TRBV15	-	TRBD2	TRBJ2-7	TGTGCCACCAGCAGAGACCCCAGGCGGGGGGGCTCCTACGAGCAGTACTTC	CATSRDPRRGGSYEQYF
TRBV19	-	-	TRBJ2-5	TGTGCCAGTAGATGGGGGGAGACCCAGTACTTC	CASRWGETQYF
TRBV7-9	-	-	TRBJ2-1	TGTGCCAGCTCCTTGCACAGGGACCGAAATGAGCAGTTCTTC	CASSLHRDRNEQFF
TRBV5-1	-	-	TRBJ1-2	TGCGCCAGCGCCTTATCCCGACGCGGGGGTCGCATCGGCTACACCTTC	CASALSRRGGRIGYTF
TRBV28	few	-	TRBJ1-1	TGTGCCAGCAGTCCGGGGACTTACGGCGGAGGAGAAGCTTTCTTT	CASSPGTYGGGEAFF
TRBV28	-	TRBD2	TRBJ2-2	TGTGCCAGCAGCCGGGGGGTTACCGGGGAGCTGTTTTTT	CASSRGVTGELFF
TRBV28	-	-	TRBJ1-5	TGTGCCAGCATATTGGAAGGGAACAATCAGCCCCAGCATTTT	CASILEGNNQPQHF
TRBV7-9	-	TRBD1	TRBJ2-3	TGTGCCAGCAGCCTCGGACAGGGGGCAGATACGCAGTATTTT	CASSLGQGADTQYF
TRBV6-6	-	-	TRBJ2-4	TGTGCCAGCAGTTACTCGGCGACGGGGGTTAACATTCAGTACTTC	CASSYSATGVNIQYF
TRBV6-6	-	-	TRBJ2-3	TGTGCCAGCACCGTGGGAGGAGTAGATACGCAGTATTTT	CASTVGGVDTQYF
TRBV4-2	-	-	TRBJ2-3	TGTGCCAGCAGCCAAGTCCCCGGGCCCTCAGAGGGAGATACGCAGTATTTT	CASSQVPGPSEGDTQYF